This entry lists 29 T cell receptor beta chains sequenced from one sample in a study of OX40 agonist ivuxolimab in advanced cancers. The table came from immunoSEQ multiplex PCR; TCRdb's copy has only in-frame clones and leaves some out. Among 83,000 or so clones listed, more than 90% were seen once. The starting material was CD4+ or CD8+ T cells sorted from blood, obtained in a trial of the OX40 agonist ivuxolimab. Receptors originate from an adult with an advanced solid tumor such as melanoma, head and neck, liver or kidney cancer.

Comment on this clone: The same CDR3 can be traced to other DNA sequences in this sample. The CDR3 protein is CASSLTQETQYF. The CDR3, as DNA: TGTGCCAGCAGCTTGACACAAGAGACCCAGTACTTC. V usage is TRBV7-2 and J usage is TRBJ2-5; D not resolved. CDR1 SGHTA and CDR2 FQGNSA come from the germline V gene. Trimming took off 3 bases at V and 2 bases at J, with 4 bases between the two ends. This CDR3 has 12 residues.

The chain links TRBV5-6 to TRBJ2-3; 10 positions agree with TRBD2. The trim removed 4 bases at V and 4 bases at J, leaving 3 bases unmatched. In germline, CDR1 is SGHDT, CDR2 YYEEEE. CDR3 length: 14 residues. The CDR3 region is CASSLTSGADTQYF. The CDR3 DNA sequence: TGTGCCAGCAGCCTAACTAGCGGGGCAGATACGCAGTATTTT.

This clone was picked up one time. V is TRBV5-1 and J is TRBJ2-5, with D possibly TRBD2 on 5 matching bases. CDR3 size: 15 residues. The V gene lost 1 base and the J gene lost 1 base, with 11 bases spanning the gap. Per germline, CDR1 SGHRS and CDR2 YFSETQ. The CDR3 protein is CASSLKTTTQETQYF. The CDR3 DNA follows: TGCGCCAGCAGCTTGAAGACTACTACCCAAGAGACCCAGTACTTC.

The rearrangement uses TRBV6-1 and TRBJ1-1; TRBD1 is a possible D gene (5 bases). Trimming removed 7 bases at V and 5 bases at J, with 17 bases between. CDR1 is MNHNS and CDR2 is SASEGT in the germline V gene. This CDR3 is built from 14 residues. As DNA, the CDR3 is TGTGCCAGCACTCTAACAGGCCGTCTGACTGAAGCTTTCTTT. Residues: CASTLTGRLTEAFF.

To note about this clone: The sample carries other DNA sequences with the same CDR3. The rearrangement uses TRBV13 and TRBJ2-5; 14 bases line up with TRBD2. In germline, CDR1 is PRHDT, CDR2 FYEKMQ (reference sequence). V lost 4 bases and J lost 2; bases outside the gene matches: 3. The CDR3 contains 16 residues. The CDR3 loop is CASSWGLAGEQETQYF. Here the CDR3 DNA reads TGTGCCAGCAGCTGGGGACTAGCGGGAGAGCAAGAGACCCAGTACTTC. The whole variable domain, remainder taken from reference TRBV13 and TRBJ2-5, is AAGVIQSPRHLIKEKRETATLKCYPIPRHDTVYWYQQGPGQDPQFLISFYEKMQSDKGSIPDRFSAQQFSDYHSELNMSSLELGDSALYFCASSWGLAGEQETQYFGPGTRLLVL.

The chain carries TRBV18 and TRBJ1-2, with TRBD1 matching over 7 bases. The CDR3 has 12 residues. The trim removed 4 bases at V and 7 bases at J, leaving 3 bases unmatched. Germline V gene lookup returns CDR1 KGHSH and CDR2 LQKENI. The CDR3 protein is CASSLQGSGYTF. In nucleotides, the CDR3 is TGTGCCAGCTCACTACAGGGGTCTGGCTACACCTTC.

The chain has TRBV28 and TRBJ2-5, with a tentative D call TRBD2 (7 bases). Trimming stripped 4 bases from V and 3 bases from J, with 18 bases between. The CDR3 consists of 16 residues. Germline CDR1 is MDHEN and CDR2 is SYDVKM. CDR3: CASSSGGGLGKETQYF. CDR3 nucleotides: TGTGCCAGCAGTTCGGGCGGGGGCCTGGGAAAAGAGACCCAGTACTTC. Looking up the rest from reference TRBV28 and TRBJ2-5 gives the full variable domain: DVKVTQSSRYLVKRTGEKVFLECVQDMDHENMFWYRQDPGLGLRLIYFSYDVKMKEKGDIPEGYSVSREKKERFSLILESASTNQTSMYLCASSSGGGLGKETQYFGPGTRLLVL.

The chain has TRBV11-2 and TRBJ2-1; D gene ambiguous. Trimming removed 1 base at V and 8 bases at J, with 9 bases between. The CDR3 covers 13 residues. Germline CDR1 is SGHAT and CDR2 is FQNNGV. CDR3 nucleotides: TGTGCCAGCAGCTTAGCAGGATACCATGAGCAGTTCTTC. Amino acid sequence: CASSLAGYHEQFF.

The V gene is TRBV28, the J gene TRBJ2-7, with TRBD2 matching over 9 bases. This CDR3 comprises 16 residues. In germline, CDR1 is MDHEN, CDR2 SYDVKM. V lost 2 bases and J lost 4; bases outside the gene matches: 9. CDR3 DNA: TGTGCCAGCAGTTTAGGTGACAGCGGGAGGAGATACGAGCAGTACTTC. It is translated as CASSLGDSGRRYEQYF.

The CDR3 sequence is CASSLAATGYTF. Written as DNA, the CDR3 is TGTGCCAGCAGCTTAGCGGCGACTGGCTACACCTTC. The V gene is TRBV7-2, the J gene TRBJ1-2; no clear D gene. CDR1 and CDR2 from the germline V gene are SGHTA and FQGNSA. The CDR3 is made up of 12 amino acids. V lost 0 bases and J lost 7, with 6 bases in between. The variable domain in full, completed from reference TRBV7-2 and TRBJ1-2, reads GAGVSQSPSNKVTEKGKDVELRCDPISGHTALYWYRQSLGQGLEFLIYFQGNSAPDKSGLPSDRFSAERTGGSVSTLTIQRTQQEDSAVYLCASSLAATGYTFGSGTRLTVV.

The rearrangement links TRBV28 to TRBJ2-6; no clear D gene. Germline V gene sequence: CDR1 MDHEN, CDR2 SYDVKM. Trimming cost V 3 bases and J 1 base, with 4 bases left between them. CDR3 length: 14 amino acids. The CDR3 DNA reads TGTGCCAGCAGTTTTAGGTCTGGGGCCAACGTCCTGACTTTC. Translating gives CASSFRSGANVLTF.

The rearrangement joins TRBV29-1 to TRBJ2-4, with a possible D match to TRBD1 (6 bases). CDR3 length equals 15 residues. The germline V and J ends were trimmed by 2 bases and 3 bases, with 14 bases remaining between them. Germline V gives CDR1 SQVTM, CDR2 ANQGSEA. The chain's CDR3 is CSVEQALGGKNIQYF. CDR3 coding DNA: TGCAGCGTTGAACAGGCATTAGGGGGCAAAAACATTCAGTACTTC.

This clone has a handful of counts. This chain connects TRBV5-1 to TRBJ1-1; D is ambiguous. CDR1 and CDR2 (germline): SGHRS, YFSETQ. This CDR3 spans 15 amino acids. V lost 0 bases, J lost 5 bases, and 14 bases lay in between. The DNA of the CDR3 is TGCGCCAGCAGCTTGGATGGAACCTTTGGGACTGAAGCTTTCTTT. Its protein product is CASSLDGTFGTEAFF.

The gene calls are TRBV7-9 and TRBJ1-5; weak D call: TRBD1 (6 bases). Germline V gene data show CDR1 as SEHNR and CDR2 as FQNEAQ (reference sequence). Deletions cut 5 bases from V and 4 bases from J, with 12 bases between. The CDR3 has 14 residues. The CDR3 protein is CASSPGQRNQPQHF. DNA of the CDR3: TGTGCCAGCAGCCCTGGACAGAGAAATCAGCCCCAGCATTTT.

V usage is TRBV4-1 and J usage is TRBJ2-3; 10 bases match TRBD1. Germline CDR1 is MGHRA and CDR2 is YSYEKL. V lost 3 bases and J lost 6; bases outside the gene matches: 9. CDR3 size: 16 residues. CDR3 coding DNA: TGCGCCAGCAGCCAGGGGGACAGGGGCGGGGGGGATACGCAGTATTTT. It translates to CASSQGDRGGGDTQYF.

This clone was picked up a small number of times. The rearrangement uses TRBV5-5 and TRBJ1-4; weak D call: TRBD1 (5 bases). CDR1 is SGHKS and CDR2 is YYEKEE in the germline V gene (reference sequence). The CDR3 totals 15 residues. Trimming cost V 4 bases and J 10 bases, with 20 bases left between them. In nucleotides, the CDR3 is TGTGCCAGCAGCCTGGGCTTGCGAGGGGCGGCAAAACTGTTTTTT. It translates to CASSLGLRGAAKLFF.

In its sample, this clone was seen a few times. CDR3 nucleotide sequence: TGTGCCAGTAGTATATCTCCGGGGGCGTTGGGCTACACCTTC. Encoded protein: CASSISPGALGYTF. The chain links TRBV19 to TRBJ1-2; D perhaps matches TRBD1 (6 bases). V lost 2 bases and J 8 bases, leaving 15 bases between the germline ends. CDR1 and CDR2 from the germline V gene are LNHDA and SQIVND (reference sequence). This CDR3 spans 14 amino acids. The full variable domain, in which reference TRBV19 and TRBJ1-2 provide the parts outside the CDR3, is DGGITQSPKYLFRKEGQNVTLSCEQNLNHDAMYWYRQDPGQGLRLIYYSQIVNDFQKGDIAEGYSVSREKKESFPLTVTSAQKNPTAFYLCASSISPGALGYTFGSGTRLTVV.

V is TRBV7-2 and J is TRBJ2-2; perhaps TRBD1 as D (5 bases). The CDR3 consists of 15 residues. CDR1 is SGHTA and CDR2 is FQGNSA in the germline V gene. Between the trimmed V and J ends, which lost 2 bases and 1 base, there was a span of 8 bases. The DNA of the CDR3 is TGTGCCAGCAGCTTAACAGGAAGGAACACCGGGGAGCTGTTTTTT. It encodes CASSLTGRNTGELFF.

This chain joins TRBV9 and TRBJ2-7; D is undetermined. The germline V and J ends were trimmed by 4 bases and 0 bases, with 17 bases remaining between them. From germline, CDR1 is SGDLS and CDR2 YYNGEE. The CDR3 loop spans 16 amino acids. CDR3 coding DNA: TGTGCCAGCAGCTCCTCCCGACGAGCGAGCTCCTACGAGCAGTACTTC. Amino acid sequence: CASSSSRRASSYEQYF.

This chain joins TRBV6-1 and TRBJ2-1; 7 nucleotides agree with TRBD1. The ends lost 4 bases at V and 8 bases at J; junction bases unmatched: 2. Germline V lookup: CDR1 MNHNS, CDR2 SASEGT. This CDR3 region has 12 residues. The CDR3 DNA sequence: TGTGCCAGCAGTGCGACAGGGTATGAGCAGTTCTTC. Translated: CASSATGYEQFF.

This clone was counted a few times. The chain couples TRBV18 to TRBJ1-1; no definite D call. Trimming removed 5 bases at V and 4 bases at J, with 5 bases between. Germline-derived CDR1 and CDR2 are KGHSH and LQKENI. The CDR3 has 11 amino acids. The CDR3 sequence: CASSVSTEAFF. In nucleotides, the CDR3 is TGTGCCAGCTCAGTTAGCACTGAAGCTTTCTTT.

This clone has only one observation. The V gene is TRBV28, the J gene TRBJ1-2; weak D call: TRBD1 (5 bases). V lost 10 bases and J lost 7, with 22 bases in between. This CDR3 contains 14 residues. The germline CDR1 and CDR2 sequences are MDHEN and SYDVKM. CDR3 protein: CAITKGTAPFGYTF. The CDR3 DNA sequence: TGTGCCATTACAAAAGGGACCGCACCCTTTGGCTACACCTTC.

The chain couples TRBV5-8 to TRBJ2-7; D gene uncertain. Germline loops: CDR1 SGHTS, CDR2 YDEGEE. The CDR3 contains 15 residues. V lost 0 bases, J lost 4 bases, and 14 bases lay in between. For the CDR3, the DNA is TGTGCCAGCAGCTTGGCCGGGTCCTTCTTATACGAGCAGTACTTC. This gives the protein CASSLAGSFLYEQYF.

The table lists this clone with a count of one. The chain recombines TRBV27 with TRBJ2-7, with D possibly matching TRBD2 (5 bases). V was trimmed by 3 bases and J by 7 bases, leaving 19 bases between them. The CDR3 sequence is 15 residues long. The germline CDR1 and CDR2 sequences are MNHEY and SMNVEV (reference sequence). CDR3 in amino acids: CASSFTRRTIGEQYF. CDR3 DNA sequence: TGTGCCAGCAGTTTTACTAGGCGAACCATAGGGGAGCAGTACTTC.

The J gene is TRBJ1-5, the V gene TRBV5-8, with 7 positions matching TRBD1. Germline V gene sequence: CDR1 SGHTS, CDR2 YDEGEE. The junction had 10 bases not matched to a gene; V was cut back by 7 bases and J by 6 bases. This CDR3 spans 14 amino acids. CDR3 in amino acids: CASLRQGPFQPQHF. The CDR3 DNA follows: TGTGCCAGCCTGCGACAGGGCCCTTTTCAGCCCCAGCATTTT.

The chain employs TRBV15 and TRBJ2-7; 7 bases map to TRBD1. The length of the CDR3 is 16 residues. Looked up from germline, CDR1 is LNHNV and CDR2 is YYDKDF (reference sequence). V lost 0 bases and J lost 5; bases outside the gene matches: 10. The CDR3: CATSRDIIGQEDEQYF. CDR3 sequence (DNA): TGTGCCACCAGCAGAGATATTATAGGACAGGAGGACGAGCAGTACTTC.

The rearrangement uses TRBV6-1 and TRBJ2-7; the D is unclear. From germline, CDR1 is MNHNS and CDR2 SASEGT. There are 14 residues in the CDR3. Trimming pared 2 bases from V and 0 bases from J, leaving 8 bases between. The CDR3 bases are TGTGCCAGCAGTGAACCCCGGTTCTCCTACGAGCAGTACTTC. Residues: CASSEPRFSYEQYF.

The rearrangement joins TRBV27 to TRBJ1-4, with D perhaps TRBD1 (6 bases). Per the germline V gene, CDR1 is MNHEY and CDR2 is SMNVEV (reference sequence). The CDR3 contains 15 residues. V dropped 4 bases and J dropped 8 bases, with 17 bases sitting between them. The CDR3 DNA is TGTGCCAGCAGTTCTAGATGGGGGCAGGGGGAAAAACTGTTTTTT. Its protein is CASSSRWGQGEKLFF.

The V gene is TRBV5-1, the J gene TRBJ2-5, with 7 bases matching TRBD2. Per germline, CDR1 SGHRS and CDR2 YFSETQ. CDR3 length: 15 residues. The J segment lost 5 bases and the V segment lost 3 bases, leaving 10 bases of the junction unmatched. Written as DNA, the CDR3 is TGCGCCAGCAGCTCGATGGGCCAAGCGGGGGAGACCCAGTACTTC. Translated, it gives CASSSMGQAGETQYF.